The clone carrying this T cell receptor (beta chain) was recorded at least ten times. This sample was taken from a study of human T cells and chemical hapten exposure. Study details: DPC at 2% was the sensitizing agent, placed on around 2 cm by around 2 cm of upper inner arm skin.

Time point denoted: patch test 1, 2 weeks after DPC sensitization. The treatment here: therapeutic diphenylcyclopropenone sensitization with weekly scalp DPC. Investigators collected blood before applying each patch test. TCRdb fed the RACE reads into MiXCR, producing one record per CDR3 protein. The repertoire consists of some 400,000 distinct CDR3 sequences, with 4.8% occurring once and the leading ten covering under 3%. V was clipped by 0 bases and J by 5 bases, with 15 bases between them. Germline V gives CDR1 SGDLS, CDR2 YYNGEE. This CDR3 has 15 amino acids. The sequencing here drew on whole blood, taken in connection with sensitization to the hapten diphenylcyclopropenone (DPC). This clonotype was sampled from a woman aged 45 to 65 with alopecia areata. Some clones in this sample may be carry-over from other donors' samples. The gene calls are TRBV9 and TRBJ2-7; D is perhaps TRBD2 (6 bases). The CDR3 here is CASSVGNGGGNEQYF. DNA for the CDR3: TGTGCCAGCAGCGTAGGCAACGGGGGTGGGAACGAGCAGTACTTC.